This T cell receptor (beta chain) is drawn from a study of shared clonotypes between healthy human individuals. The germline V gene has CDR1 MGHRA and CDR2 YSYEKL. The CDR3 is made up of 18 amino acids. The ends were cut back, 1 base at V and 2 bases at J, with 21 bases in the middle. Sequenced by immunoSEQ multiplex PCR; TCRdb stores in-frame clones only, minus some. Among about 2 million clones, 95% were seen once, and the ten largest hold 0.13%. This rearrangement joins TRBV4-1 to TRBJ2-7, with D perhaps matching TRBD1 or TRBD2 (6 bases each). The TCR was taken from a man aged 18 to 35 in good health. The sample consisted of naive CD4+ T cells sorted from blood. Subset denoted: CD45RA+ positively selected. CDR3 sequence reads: CASSQVVSGQGRPYEQYF. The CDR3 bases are TGCGCCAGCAGCCAAGTCGTGAGCGGGCAGGGGAGGCCCTACGAGCAGTACTTC.